This TCR beta chain was recorded in a study of T cells in narcolepsy. Sequencing used immunoSEQ multiplex PCR; TCRdb keeps in-frame clones, though not all of them. The sample records about 30,000 clones, 79% being singletons. CDR3 length: 15 residues. The V end lost 6 bases, the J end lost 3 bases, and 14 bases lay between the germline ends. Germline V gene data show CDR1 as MNHNS and CDR2 as SASEGT. The material sequenced was CD45RA- memory CD4+ T cells from PBMCs. The receptor comes from a human donor with narcolepsy. This sequence joins TRBV6-1 and TRBJ2-2, with TRBD2 as a possible D gene (6 bases). CDR3 region: CASRARGGDTGELFF. Written as DNA, the CDR3 is TGTGCCAGCAGGGCACGGGGAGGAGACACCGGGGAGCTGTTTTTT.